A single sample is the source of the 6 T cell receptor beta chains below, sequenced in a study of blood T cell repertoires in COVID-19. This table comes from immunoSEQ multiplex PCR, and its TCRdb copy is limited to in-frame clones, with some not included. The sample contains 150,000 to 180,000 clones, about 80% of which appear only once. The sequencing sample was made of peripheral blood. The receptors stem from a woman aged 55-69 years with acute or convalescent COVID-19.

V is TRBV12-3 or TRBV12-4 and J is TRBJ2-7; D gene unclear. The V and J ends lost 3 bases and 3 bases respectively, with 9 bases between them. The length of the CDR3 is 13 residues. CDR3 bases: TGTGCCAGCAGTTTGTCGGTTGTCTACGAGCAGTACGTC. This gives the protein CASSLSVVYEQYV.

Turning to this clone: The DNA is omitted, as the CDR3 cannot be located on it reliably, and the CDR3 follows TCRdb's listing. The chain carries TRBV20-1 and TRBJ1-5. From its first to its last residue, the CDR3 has 14 amino acids. Per germline, CDR1 DFQATT and CDR2 SNEGSKA (reference sequence). The CDR3 here is CSASGFGSGRPQHF.

This sequence joins TRBV2 and TRBJ1-5; perhaps TRBD1 as D (6 bases). V shed 5 bases and J shed 0 bases, with 11 bases lying between them. Germline V CDR1 and CDR2: SNHLY, FYNNEI. The CDR3 runs 15 residues. Written as DNA, the CDR3 is TGTGCCAGCAGTCCACAGGGCAATAGCAATCAGCCCCAGCATTTT. Amino acids: CASSPQGNSNQPQHF.

This clone was counted between two and nine times. CDR3 DNA sequence: TGTGCCAGCAGCCCTCTAGGGGACAATTCGATATATTTT. Its translation: CASSPLGDNSIYF. The chain recombines TRBV13 with TRBJ1-3, with D possibly being TRBD1 (6 bases). Looked up from germline, CDR1 is PRHDT and CDR2 is FYEKMQ (reference sequence). The CDR3 has 13 residues. V shed 5 bases and J shed 13 bases, with 18 bases lying between them.

CDR3 sequence: CASSLGQSNNSPLHF. For the CDR3, the DNA is TGTGCCAGCAGCTTGGGGCAAAGTAACAATTCACCCCTCCACTTT. The chain joins TRBV5-4 to TRBJ1-6; no firm D call. CDR3 length: 15 residues. The germline V gene has CDR1 SGHNT and CDR2 YYREEE (reference sequence). The V and J ends lost 0 bases and 7 bases respectively, with 11 bases between them.

The chain carries TRBV7-9 and TRBJ1-6, with TRBD1 matching over 8 bases. Germline V gene data show CDR1 as SEHNR and CDR2 as FQNEAQ (reference sequence). Germline trimming cut 3 bases from V and 6 bases from J; bases unmatched to any gene: 4. This CDR3 is built from 15 residues. Here the CDR3 reads CASSFRGLGNSPLHF. CDR3 in DNA: TGTGCCAGCAGCTTCAGGGGGCTCGGTAATTCACCCCTCCACTTT.